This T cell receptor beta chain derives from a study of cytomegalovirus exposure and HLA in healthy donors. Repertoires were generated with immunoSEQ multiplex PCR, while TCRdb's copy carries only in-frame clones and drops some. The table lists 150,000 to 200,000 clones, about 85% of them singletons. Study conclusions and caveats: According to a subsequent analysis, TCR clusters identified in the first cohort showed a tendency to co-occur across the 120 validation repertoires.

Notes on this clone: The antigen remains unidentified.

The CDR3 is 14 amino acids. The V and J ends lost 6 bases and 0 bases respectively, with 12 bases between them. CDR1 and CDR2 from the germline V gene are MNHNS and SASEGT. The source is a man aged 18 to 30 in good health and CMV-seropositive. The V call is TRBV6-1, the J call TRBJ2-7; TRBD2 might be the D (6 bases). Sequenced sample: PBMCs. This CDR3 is CASRDYLSSYEQYF. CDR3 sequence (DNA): TGTGCCAGCAGGGACTATCTGAGCTCCTACGAGCAGTACTTC.